The 21 T cell receptor beta chains below were found in one sample sequenced in a study of T cell responses to AZD1222 COVID-19 vaccine. Assay used: immunoSEQ multiplex PCR; TCRdb lists only in-frame clones, some missing. The sample has about 110,000 clones; 85% to 90% are singletons. The starting material was peripheral blood, obtained on day 0 of AZD1222 vaccination. The receptors were sampled from an adult in good health.

As DNA, the CDR3 is TGTGCCAGCAGCTTGCTCGGGACAGGCCGTGACACTGAAGCTTTCTTT. Translation gives CASSLLGTGRDTEAFF. The chain carries TRBV5-6 and TRBJ1-1; 8 bases fit TRBD1. The CDR3 has 16 residues. The trim removed 1 base at V and 3 bases at J, leaving 8 bases unmatched. From germline, CDR1 is SGHDT and CDR2 YYEEEE.

The genes are TRBV5-1 and TRBJ2-3; 14 bases match TRBD2. Trimming at V came to 4 bases and at J to 3 bases, leaving 10 bases not matched to a gene. CDR1 is SGHRS and CDR2 is YFSETQ in the germline V gene. CDR3 size: 18 residues. The CDR3 region is CASSPLGTSGSQTDTQYF. The CDR3 region has the DNA TGCGCCAGCAGCCCCCTGGGGACTAGCGGGAGCCAGACAGATACGCAGTATTTT.

This clone was picked up one time. The genes are TRBV27 and TRBJ2-7, with TRBD2 matching 9 bases. This CDR3 spans 17 amino acids. The germline V gene has CDR1 MNHEY and CDR2 SMNVEV (reference sequence). V was clipped by 4 bases and J by 2 bases; unmatched bases: 12. CDR3 sequence: CASSSAAGGPLTYEQYF. CDR3 sequence (DNA): TGTGCCAGCAGTTCCGCTGCGGGAGGGCCTTTAACCTACGAGCAGTACTTC.

The V call is TRBV19, the J call TRBJ1-3; D remains ambiguous. The CDR3 is 11 residues long. Trimming took off 4 bases at V and 4 bases at J, with 2 bases between the two ends. Germline CDR1 LNHDA, CDR2 SQIVND (reference sequence). CDR3 nucleotides: TGTGCCAGTAGTACCGGAAACACCATATATTTT. Translated: CASSTGNTIYF.

The chain carries TRBV28 and TRBJ1-5, with 10 nucleotides matching TRBD1. The CDR3 has 14 residues. The germline CDR1 and CDR2 sequences are MDHEN and SYDVKM. V lost 5 bases, J lost 5 bases, and 3 bases stayed unmatched. Here the CDR3 DNA reads TGTGCCAGCAGTGGGGACAGGGGATATCAGCCCCAGCATTTT. It specifies CASSGDRGYQPQHF.

The V and J genes are TRBV7-6 and TRBJ2-5; D remains unclear. The germline gives CDR1 SGHVS, CDR2 FNYEAQ. The CDR3 contains 15 residues. V was clipped by 2 bases and J by 2 bases, with 12 bases between them. The CDR3 spells CASSLLGSRQETQYF. CDR3 nucleotide sequence: TGTGCCAGCAGCTTACTTGGCAGTAGACAAGAGACCCAGTACTTC.

This clone was seen once. Germline and junction disagree at one end, which may indicate a read error. The V gene is TRBV7-7, the J gene TRBJ2-1, with D tentatively TRBD1 (6 bases). In germline, CDR1 is SSHAT, CDR2 FNYEAQ (reference sequence). This CDR3 is built from 13 residues. The CDR3 spells CASSLGGHGEQFF. Here the CDR3 DNA reads TGTGCTAGCAGCTTAGGGGGACACGGCGAGCAGTTCTTC.

V usage is TRBV6-5 and J usage is TRBJ1-5, with D unresolved. The V end was cut by 7 bases, the J end by 3 bases, with 16 bases between. The CDR3 spans 15 residues. Germline CDR1 MNHEY, CDR2 SVGAGI. The CDR3 nucleotides are TGTGCCAGCACCTGGCCAGCCAACTCCAATCAGCCCCAGCATTTT. Its translation is CASTWPANSNQPQHF.

Remarks on this clone: Additional DNA sequences in this sample encode the identical CDR3. This chain joins TRBV6-2 or TRBV6-3 and TRBJ1-2; 9 bases align to TRBD1. The trim removed 5 bases at V and 7 bases at J, leaving 5 bases unmatched. This CDR3 region has 13 residues. The germline V gene has CDR1 MNHEY and CDR2 SVGEGT. In DNA form, the CDR3 reads TGTGCCAGCAGTACGGGGACAGGGCTTGGCTACACCTTC. It translates to CASSTGTGLGYTF.

The V call is TRBV18, the J call TRBJ2-7; unclear D gene. The CDR3 is 13 amino acids. The germline gives CDR1 KGHSH, CDR2 LQKENI. Between the trimmed V and J ends, which lost 4 bases and 0 bases, there was a span of 7 bases. CDR3 loop: CASSRTSSYEQYF. DNA for the CDR3: TGTGCCAGCTCACGGACGAGCTCCTACGAGCAGTACTTC.

J is TRBJ2-1 and V is TRBV11-2, with 8 nucleotides matching TRBD1. Trimming cost V 5 bases and J 3 bases; bases outside gene matches: 6. The CDR3 extends over 15 amino acids. CDR1 is SGHAT, CDR2 FQNNGV, per germline. The CDR3 loop reads CASSKDRGLYNEQFF. The DNA for the CDR3 is TGTGCCAGCAGCAAAGACAGGGGTCTCTACAATGAGCAGTTCTTC.

This sequence joins TRBV15 and TRBJ2-1; D could derive from TRBD1 or TRBD2 (7 bases each). The germline gives CDR1 LNHNV, CDR2 YYDKDF (reference sequence). The CDR3 contains 15 residues. The ends were cut back, 1 base at V and 7 bases at J, with 14 bases in the middle. The CDR3 is CATSRGRGGTNEQFF. The CDR3 DNA follows: TGTGCCACCAGCAGAGGCAGGGGGGGTACGAATGAGCAGTTCTTC.

The chain joins TRBV21-1 to TRBJ1-3; the table gives TRBD1 as D, unverified against the DNA. TRBV21-1 is assigned pseudogene status. This CDR3 spans 16 amino acids. DNA for the CDR3: TGTGCCAGCAGACCCCTGGGGCGGATTTCTGGAAACACCATATATTTT. Amino acid sequence: CASRPLGRISGNTIYF.

The genes are TRBV29-1 and TRBJ1-1; D remains unclear. The germline V gene has CDR1 SQVTM and CDR2 ANQGSEA. This CDR3 is 10 amino acids long. V was pared by 6 bases and J by 6 bases, with 8 bases between. The CDR3 spells CSVLTAEAFF. The CDR3 DNA sequence: TGCAGCGTCCTCACCGCTGAAGCTTTCTTT.

The gene calls are TRBV9 and TRBJ1-3; the match to TRBD1 covers 7 bases. The CDR3 covers 16 residues. Germline assignment: CDR1 SGDLS and CDR2 YYNGEE. Trimming removed 0 bases from V and 2 bases from J; junction bases left unmatched: 5. The CDR3 here is CASSVGQGETGNTIYF. In nucleotides, the CDR3 is TGTGCCAGCAGCGTAGGGCAGGGGGAGACTGGAAACACCATATATTTT.

This chain joins TRBV28 and TRBJ1-1, with no clear D. From germline, CDR1 is MDHEN and CDR2 SYDVKM. This CDR3 has 17 residues. V dropped 2 bases and J dropped 1 base, with 17 bases sitting between them. The CDR3, as DNA: TGTGCCAGCAGTTTACGTGTCGGGGAGACTCCGAACACTGAAGCTTTCTTT. It is translated as CASSLRVGETPNTEAFF.

This clone showed up just once. This chain links TRBV14 with TRBJ1-3; 7 bases map to TRBD1. Germline loops: CDR1 SGHDN, CDR2 FVKESK. V shed 10 bases, J shed 3 bases, and the junction held 6 bases outside the gene matches. The CDR3 contains 13 residues. CDR3 bases: TGTGCCACCAACAGGGGCCTTGGAAACACCATATATTTT. This gives the protein CATNRGLGNTIYF.

The rearrangement links TRBV14 to TRBJ2-1; TRBD2 aligns across 14 bases. CDR3 size: 15 residues. The V segment lost 4 bases and the J segment 13 bases; nucleotides outside the gene matches: 9. The germline CDR1 and CDR2 sequences are SGHDN and FVKESK. CDR3: CASSPRLAGGPKQFF. CDR3 nucleotide sequence: TGTGCCAGCAGCCCCCGACTAGCGGGAGGGCCGAAACAGTTCTTC.

The chain carries TRBV2 and TRBJ1-5; 7 bases match TRBD1. Germline V gene sequence: CDR1 SNHLY, CDR2 FYNNEI. The CDR3 covers 13 residues. V lost 5 bases and J lost 11; bases outside the gene matches: 9. Written as DNA, the CDR3 is TGTGCCAGCAGTTCAGGGGGGCAAAGGTCCCAGCATTTT. Translation: CASSSGGQRSQHF.

The chain couples TRBV11-3 to TRBJ2-2; D is unclear. From germline, CDR1 is SGHNT and CDR2 YENEEA. CDR3 length equals 13 residues. V was pared by 5 bases and J by 1 base, with 5 bases between. DNA of the CDR3: TGTGCCAGCAGCCTACAGAACACCGGGGAGCTGTTTTTT. This gives the protein CASSLQNTGELFF.

The chain carries TRBV28 and TRBJ2-7; TRBD1 agrees at 11 bases. Germline CDR1 and CDR2: MDHEN and SYDVKM. Germline trimming cut 5 bases from V and 6 bases from J; bases unmatched to any gene: 9. CDR3 length: 15 residues. CDR3 sequence reads: CASSPGTGGSGEQYF. CDR3 in DNA: TGTGCCAGCAGTCCTGGGACAGGGGGATCGGGCGAGCAGTACTTC.